This is a list of T cell receptor beta chains from one sample in a study of blood T cell repertoires in COVID-19. TCRdb's table, derived via immunoSEQ multiplex PCR, lists solely in-frame clones and lacks some. Counted here are fewer than 150,000 clones, 85% occurring once; the ten biggest clones make up approximately 13%. Sequencing used peripheral blood. The receptors were gathered from a human donor in a cohort sampled during active COVID-19. The CDR3 runs from the conserved cysteine through the conserved F or W.

V gene	J gene	CDR3 protein
TRBV6-5	TRBJ1-2	CASSPGVTDYGYTF
TRBV5-4	TRBJ1-2	CASSLAGRAHGYTF
TRBV6-2/TRBV6-3	TRBJ1-1	CASSYDRGEAFF
TRBV10-3	TRBJ1-2	CAISESQRGQGDGYTF
TRBV19	TRBJ1-5	CAKLHPGTGNYQPQHF
TRBV19	TRBJ2-4	CASRSGPTAKNIQYF
TRBV7-2	TRBJ2-1	CASSPRPGTSVYNEQFF
TRBV6-5	TRBJ2-1	CASSYSIAGGHNEQFF
TRBV15	TRBJ1-6	CATSRVRTGDNSPLHF
TRBV4-3	TRBJ1-2	CASSQEVQGSVLGYGYTF
TRBV29-1	TRBJ2-3	CSASGGDVDTQYF
TRBV5-4	TRBJ1-1	CASSLGQMNTEAFF
TRBV5-6	TRBJ2-4	CASSLAGTVENIQYF
TRBV24-1	TRBJ2-7	CATSDGAGVYF
TRBV5-6	TRBJ2-3	CASSFRQGTDTQYF
TRBV27	TRBJ2-7	CASSLSGQNEQYF
TRBV7-8	TRBJ1-1	CASSSDRMNTEAFF
TRBV5-1	TRBJ1-3	CAKLKGRTDKGNTIYF
TRBV2	TRBJ2-7	CASSPGRTPYEQYF
TRBV6-1	TRBJ1-5	CASSELQVPNQPQHF
TRBV3-1/TRBV3-2	TRBJ1-6	CASRPTGTGSPLHF
TRBV25-1	TRBJ2-1	CASSLTGAYNEQFF
TRBV27	TRBJ2-7	CASSYGTAIPYEQYF
TRBV6-5	TRBJ1-4	CASSSGTEKLFF
TRBV5-6	TRBJ2-7	CASNMRGRYEQYF
TRBV19	TRBJ1-6	CASSMGQGNSPLHF